The present entry profiles one TCR beta chain with its context. The data were taken from a study of blood T cell repertoires in COVID-19. Turning to the study itself: Donors in the United States, Italy and Spain gave samples during acute or convalescent COVID-19.

Source study methods: By means of reference gene primer amplification, nucleated cell counts were estimated. TCRdb's copy holds only in-frame clones and misses some; the assay was immunoSEQ multiplex PCR. V, J and clone size reflect that table, while D and trimming were determined from the DNA. In the table there are 150,000 or so clones, around 82% of which are singletons. CDR3 length: 14 residues. Germline V gives CDR1 MNHNY, CDR2 SVGAGI (reference sequence). Trimming shortened V by 0 bases and J by 5 bases, and 10 bases separated the two germline ends. Recruited during active infection, patients (from Seattle) were subsequently followed longitudinally.

Sequences were obtained from peripheral blood. The chain carries TRBV6-6 and TRBJ1-1; TRBD1 is a possible D gene (6 bases). The sequence was obtained from a man aged 55 to 70 with COVID-19, enrolled during active disease. CDR3 sequence: CASSYSQGGTEAFF. The CDR3 bases are TGTGCCAGCAGTTACTCACAGGGAGGGACTGAAGCTTTCTTT.